The 30 T cell receptor beta chains below were found in one sample sequenced in a study of monozygotic twins with inflammatory bowel disease. TCRdb reprocessed the 5' RACE reads and reports one entry per CDR3 protein, with no DNA. Here the sample table reports more than 300,000 distinct CDR3 sequences. Sequencing input: blood. The receptors come from a human donor with ulcerative colitis or Crohn's disease, or a healthy co-twin of an affected twin (not recorded which).

V is TRBV5-1 and J is TRBJ1-5; as DNA is missing, the TRBD1 call by TCRdb cannot be tested. The CDR3 is 16 amino acids. In germline, CDR1 is SGHRS, CDR2 YFSETQ. Here the CDR3 reads CASSLDPGQGNQPQHF.

V and J are TRBV6-5 and TRBJ1-1. The CDR3 sequence is 13 residues long. CDR1 is MNHEY, CDR2 SVGAGI, per germline. The CDR3 reads CASSYFRDTEAFF.

The genes are TRBV20-1 and TRBJ1-1; TCRdb's assignment of TRBD1 cannot be checked, as there is no DNA. The CDR3 totals 13 residues. The germline V gene has CDR1 DFQATT and CDR2 SNEGSKA (reference sequence). CDR3 loop: CSAGDRTGTEAFF.

The chain carries TRBV7-9 and TRBJ2-2; TCRdb gives TRBD1 as the D gene, but with no DNA this cannot be confirmed. The CDR3 has 15 amino acids. Germline V gives CDR1 SEHNR, CDR2 FQNEAQ (reference sequence). The CDR3 sequence: CASSETGADTGELFF. The full variable domain, its missing parts supplied by reference TRBV7-9 and TRBJ2-2, is DTGVSQNPRHKITKRGQNVTFRCDPISEHNRLYWYRQTLGQGPEFLTYFQNEAQLEKSRLLSDRFSAERPKGSFSTLEIQRTEQGDSAMYLCASSETGADTGELFFGEGSRLTVL.

This chain connects TRBV7-6 to TRBJ2-7; TCRdb lists TRBD1, though no DNA is available to test this call. This CDR3 has 15 amino acids. Germline CDR1 SGHVS, CDR2 FNYEAQ. The CDR3 region is CASSLERGLGYEQYF. The full variable domain, in which reference TRBV7-6 and TRBJ2-7 provide the parts outside the CDR3, is GAGVSQSPRYKVTKRGQDVALRCDPISGHVSLYWYRQALGQGPEFLTYFNYEAQQDKSGLPNDRFSAERPEGSISTLTIQRTEQRDSAMYRCASSLERGLGYEQYFGPGTRLTVT.

The rearrangement joins TRBV19 to TRBJ1-1. Germline V gene lookup returns CDR1 LNHDA and CDR2 SQIVND (reference sequence). The CDR3 has 15 residues. This CDR3 is CASSILGRQNTEAFF.

V is TRBV12-5 and J is TRBJ2-7; TCRdb calls TRBD1, which cannot be checked without DNA. From germline, CDR1 is LGHNT and CDR2 FRNRAP. This CDR3 is 13 amino acids long. CDR3 sequence: CASAIQGESEQYF.

V is TRBV5-5 and J is TRBJ1-5; checking the TCRdb D call of TRBD1 is not possible without DNA. The V gene's germline CDR1 is SGHKS and CDR2 YYEKEE (reference sequence). CDR3 length: 16 amino acids. CDR3 in amino acids: CASSLRGIPSNQPQHF.

The chain employs TRBV6-2 or TRBV6-3 and TRBJ1-1; the D gene TCRdb calls, TRBD1, cannot be checked with no DNA. Per germline, CDR1 MNHEY and CDR2 SVGEGT. The CDR3 has 14 residues. The CDR3 is CASSWGSPNTEAFF.

The chain combines TRBV7-9 with TRBJ2-1; absent DNA, TCRdb's TRBD1 call cannot be checked. The CDR3 extends over 12 amino acids. Per the germline V gene, CDR1 is SEHNR and CDR2 is FQNEAQ (reference sequence). The CDR3 loop is CAIHRGNNEQFF.

The chain recombines TRBV7-2 with TRBJ2-1; absent DNA, TCRdb's TRBD2 call cannot be checked. This CDR3 spans 12 amino acids. Germline CDR1 and CDR2: SGHTA and FQGNSA. The CDR3 sequence is CASSWLAGEQFF.

The chain carries TRBV19 and TRBJ2-7. Per the germline V gene, CDR1 is LNHDA and CDR2 is SQIVND (reference sequence). The CDR3 length is 14 residues. This CDR3 reads CASSITQYSYEQYF.

CDR3 sequence reads: CASRTPGPHEQYF. The chain has TRBV12-3 or TRBV12-4 and TRBJ2-7; lacking DNA, the TRBD1 call made by TCRdb goes unchecked. CDR3 size: 13 residues.

The V gene is TRBV7-3, the J gene TRBJ2-7; the TCRdb call, TRBD1, lacks DNA for checking. In germline, CDR1 is SGHTA, CDR2 FQGTGA. CDR3 size: 15 residues. CDR3 in amino acids: CASSSQNGGAYEQYF.

The rearrangement uses TRBV12-3 or TRBV12-4 and TRBJ1-6; the D gene TCRdb calls, TRBD1, cannot be checked with no DNA. There are 18 residues in the CDR3. CDR3 sequence: CASSFGAWRGRENSPLHF.

The chain combines TRBV12-3 or TRBV12-4 with TRBJ2-1; the TRBD1 assignment by TCRdb is unverifiable without DNA. This CDR3 is 15 amino acids long. CDR3 protein: CASSRTGALNNEQFF.

V and J are TRBV5-6 and TRBJ1-6. Looked up from germline, CDR1 is SGHDT and CDR2 is YYEEEE. There are 16 residues in the CDR3. The CDR3 loop reads CASSLDEGEVFSPLHF.

The chain employs TRBV29-1 and TRBJ2-3; as DNA is missing, the TRBD2 call by TCRdb cannot be tested. The CDR3 sequence is 13 residues long. Per germline, CDR1 SQVTM and CDR2 ANQGSEA. The CDR3 loop is CSVEKGSTDTQYF.

The J gene is TRBJ2-3, the V gene TRBV7-9; TCRdb proposes TRBD2, but this gene call is untestable without DNA. Germline assignment: CDR1 SEHNR and CDR2 FQNEAQ (reference sequence). The CDR3 consists of 16 residues. Here the CDR3 reads CASSSLRDSSTDTQYF.

The chain couples TRBV4-1 to TRBJ1-1; with no DNA, the TCRdb D assignment of TRBD1 cannot be verified. The germline V gene has CDR1 MGHRA and CDR2 YSYEKL. CDR3 length equals 14 residues. The CDR3 here is CASSRDQGGLGAFF.

The genes are TRBV28 and TRBJ2-2; TCRdb returns TRBD1, unconfirmable since there is no DNA. CDR3 length: 16 residues. Germline V CDR1 and CDR2: MDHEN, SYDVKM. The CDR3: CASTLGQGWNTGELFF.

The V call is TRBV20-1, the J call TRBJ2-7; the TRBD1 assignment by TCRdb is unverifiable without DNA. Looked up from germline, CDR1 is DFQATT and CDR2 is SNEGSKA (reference sequence). This CDR3 contains 16 residues. The CDR3 region is CSAINREAAHLYEQYF.

The chain uses TRBV19 and TRBJ2-1; TCRdb's D call of TRBD1 is untestable without DNA. CDR1 and CDR2 from the germline V gene are LNHDA and SQIVND (reference sequence). CDR3 length: 14 residues. The CDR3 sequence is CASSIAGAPNEQFF.

The rearrangement joins TRBV25-1 to TRBJ1-1; as DNA is missing, the TRBD1 call by TCRdb cannot be tested. The germline V gene has CDR1 MGHDK and CDR2 SYGVNS. This CDR3 spans 17 amino acids. This CDR3 is CASSGVLGRGPNTEAFF. The full variable domain, rest sourced from reference TRBV25-1 and TRBJ1-1, is EADIYQTPRYLVIGTGKKITLECSQTMGHDKMYWYQQDPGMELHLIHYSYGVNSTEKGDLSSESTVSRIRTEHFPLTLESARPSHTSQYLCASSGVLGRGPNTEAFFGQGTRLTVV.

The chain recombines TRBV27 with TRBJ2-1; TCRdb indicates TRBD1, and absent DNA this call remains unverified. Germline values: CDR1 MNHEY, CDR2 SMNVEV (reference sequence). There are 16 residues in the CDR3. The CDR3 here is CASSFRGWESYNEQFF.

V usage is TRBV12-3 or TRBV12-4 and J usage is TRBJ2-2; the TRBD1 assignment by TCRdb is unverifiable without DNA. The CDR3 loop spans 14 amino acids. The CDR3: CASSREPDTGELFF.

The rearrangement joins TRBV6-1 to TRBJ2-7; TCRdb's assignment of TRBD1 cannot be checked, as there is no DNA. The germline CDR1 and CDR2 sequences are MNHNS and SASEGT. The CDR3 sequence is 14 residues long. CDR3 sequence: CASRPRGRTYEQYF.

The V call is TRBV11-2, the J call TRBJ2-3; TCRdb reports TRBD2, a call that lacks DNA to check it against. Germline V CDR1 and CDR2: SGHAT, FQNNGV. This CDR3 is 17 amino acids long. The CDR3 reads CASRPGLADKSTDTQYF.

CDR3 amino acids: CASSLGPSNTGELFF. This chain uses TRBV7-2 with TRBJ2-2. CDR1 is SGHTA and CDR2 is FQGNSA in the germline V gene. The length of the CDR3 is 15 residues.

The CDR3 protein is CSASPGGGANEKLFF. This chain uses TRBV20-1 with TRBJ1-4; TCRdb reports TRBD1, a call that lacks DNA to check it against. CDR1 and CDR2 from the germline V gene are DFQATT and SNEGSKA (reference sequence). This CDR3 spans 15 amino acids.